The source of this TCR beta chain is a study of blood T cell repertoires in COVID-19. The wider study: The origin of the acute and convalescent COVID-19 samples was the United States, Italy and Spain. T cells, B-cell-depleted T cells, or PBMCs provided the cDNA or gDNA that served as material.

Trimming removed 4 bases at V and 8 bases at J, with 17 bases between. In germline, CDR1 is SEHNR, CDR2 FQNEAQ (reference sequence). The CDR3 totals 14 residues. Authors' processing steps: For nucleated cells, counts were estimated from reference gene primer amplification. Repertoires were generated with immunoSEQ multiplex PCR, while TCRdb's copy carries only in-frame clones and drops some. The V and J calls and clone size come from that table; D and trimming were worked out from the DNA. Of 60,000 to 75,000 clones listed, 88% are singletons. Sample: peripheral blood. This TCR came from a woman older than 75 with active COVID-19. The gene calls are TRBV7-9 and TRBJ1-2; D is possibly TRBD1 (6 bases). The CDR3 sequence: CASSSYQQGRGYTF. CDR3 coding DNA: TGTGCCAGCAGCTCCTACCAACAGGGTAGGGGCTACACCTTC.